In its sample, the clone carrying this T cell receptor beta chain was seen a few times. Its antigen is not known. Graves' hyperthyroidism was deemed stable absent ophthalmopathy progression within 18 months. Subjects aged 18 to 65 presented with newly diagnosed hyperthyroidism of less than 2 months' duration. Diagnosis rested on symptoms, serum thyroxine and TRAb, thyroid ultrasound, and orbital computed tomography. The V segment lost 4 bases and the J segment 1 base; nucleotides outside the gene matches: 23. CDR3 size: 22 residues. This entry belongs to a study of T cells in Graves' hyperthyroidism and ophthalmopathy. The source material, RNA transcripts, was used to amplify TCR beta CDR3 regions. A set of HTBI primers served as the primers for a first-round RT-PCR of the TCR CDR3. TCRdb analysed the multiplex PCR reads with MiXCR anew, one entry per CDR3 protein. The sample lists roughly 420,000 distinct CDR3 sequences, around 13% seen once, with 5% to 6% in the top ten.

Whole-study results and caveats: Ophthalmopathy was told apart from stable hyperthyroidism by a 13 V-J model.

The source of this sequence is a woman aged 18-35 years with Graves' hyperthyroidism. The sequencing sample was made of blood. The chain combines TRBV12-3 or TRBV12-4 with TRBJ2-3; TRBD2 aligns across 10 bases. The chain's CDR3 is CASSYLATTGTSATRGTDTQYF. CDR3 coding DNA: TGTGCCAGCAGTTACCTAGCCACGACCGGGACTAGCGCAACTAGGGGCACAGATACGCAGTATTTT.